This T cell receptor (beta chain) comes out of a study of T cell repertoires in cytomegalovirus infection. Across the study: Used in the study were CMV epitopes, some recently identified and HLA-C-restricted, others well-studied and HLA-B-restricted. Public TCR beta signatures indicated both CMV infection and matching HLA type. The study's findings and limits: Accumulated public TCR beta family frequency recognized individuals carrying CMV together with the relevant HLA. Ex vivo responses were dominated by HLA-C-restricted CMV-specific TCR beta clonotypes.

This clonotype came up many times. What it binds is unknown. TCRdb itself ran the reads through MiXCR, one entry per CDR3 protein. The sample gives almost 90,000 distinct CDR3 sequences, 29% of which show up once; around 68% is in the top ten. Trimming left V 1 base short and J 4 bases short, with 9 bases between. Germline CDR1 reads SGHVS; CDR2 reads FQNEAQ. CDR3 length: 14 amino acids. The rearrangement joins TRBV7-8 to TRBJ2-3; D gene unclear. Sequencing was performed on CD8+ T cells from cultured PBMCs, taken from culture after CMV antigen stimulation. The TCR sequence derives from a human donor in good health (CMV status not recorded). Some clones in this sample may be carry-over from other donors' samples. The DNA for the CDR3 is TGTGCCAGCAGCTTAGTAGGGTGGGCAGATACGCAGTATTTT. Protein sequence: CASSLVGWADTQYF.